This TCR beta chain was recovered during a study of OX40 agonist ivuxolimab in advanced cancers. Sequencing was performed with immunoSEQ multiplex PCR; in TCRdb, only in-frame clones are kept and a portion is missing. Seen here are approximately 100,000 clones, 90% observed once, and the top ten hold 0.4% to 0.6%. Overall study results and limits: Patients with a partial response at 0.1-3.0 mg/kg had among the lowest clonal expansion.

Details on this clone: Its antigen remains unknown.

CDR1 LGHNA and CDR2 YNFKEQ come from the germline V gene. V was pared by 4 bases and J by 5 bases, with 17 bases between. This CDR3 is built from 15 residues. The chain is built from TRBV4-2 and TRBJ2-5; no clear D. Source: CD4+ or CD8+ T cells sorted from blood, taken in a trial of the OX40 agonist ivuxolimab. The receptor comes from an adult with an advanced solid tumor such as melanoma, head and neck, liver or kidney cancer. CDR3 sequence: CASSPNLARRETQYF. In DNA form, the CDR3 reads TGTGCCAGCAGCCCCAACTTAGCCCGGCGGGAGACCCAGTACTTC.